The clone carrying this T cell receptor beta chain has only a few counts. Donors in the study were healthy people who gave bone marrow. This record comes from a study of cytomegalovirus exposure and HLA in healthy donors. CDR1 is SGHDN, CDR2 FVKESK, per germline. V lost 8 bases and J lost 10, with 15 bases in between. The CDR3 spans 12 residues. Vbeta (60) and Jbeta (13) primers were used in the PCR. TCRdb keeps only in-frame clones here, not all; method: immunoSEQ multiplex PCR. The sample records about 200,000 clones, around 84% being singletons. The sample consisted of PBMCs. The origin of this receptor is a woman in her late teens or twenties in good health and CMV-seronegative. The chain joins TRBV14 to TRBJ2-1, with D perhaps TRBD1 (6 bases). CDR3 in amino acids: CASGYRVREQFF. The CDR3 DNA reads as TGTGCCAGCGGCTACAGGGTCAGAGAGCAGTTCTTC.